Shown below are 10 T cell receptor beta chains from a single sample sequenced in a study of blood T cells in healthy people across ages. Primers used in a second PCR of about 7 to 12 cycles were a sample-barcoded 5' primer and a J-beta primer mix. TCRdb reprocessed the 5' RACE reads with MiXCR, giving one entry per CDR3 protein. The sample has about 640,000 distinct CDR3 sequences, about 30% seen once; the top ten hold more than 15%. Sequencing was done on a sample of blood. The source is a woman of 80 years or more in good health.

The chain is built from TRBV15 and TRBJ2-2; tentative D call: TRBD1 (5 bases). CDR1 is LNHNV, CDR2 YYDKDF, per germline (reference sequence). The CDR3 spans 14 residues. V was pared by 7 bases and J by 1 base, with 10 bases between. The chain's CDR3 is CATKFRGNTGELFF. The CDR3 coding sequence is TGTGCCACCAAATTTAGGGGGAACACCGGGGAGCTGTTTTTT.

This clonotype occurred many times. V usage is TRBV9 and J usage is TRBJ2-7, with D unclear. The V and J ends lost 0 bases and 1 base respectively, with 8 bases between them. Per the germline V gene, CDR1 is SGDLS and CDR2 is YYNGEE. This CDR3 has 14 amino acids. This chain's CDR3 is CASSVASGSYEQYF. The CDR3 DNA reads TGTGCCAGCAGCGTAGCTTCAGGTTCCTACGAGCAGTACTTC.

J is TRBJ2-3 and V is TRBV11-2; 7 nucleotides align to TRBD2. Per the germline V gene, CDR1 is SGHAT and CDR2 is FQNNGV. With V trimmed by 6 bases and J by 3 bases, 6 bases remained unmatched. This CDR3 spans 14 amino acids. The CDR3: CASRFGGGTDTQYF. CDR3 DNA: TGTGCCAGCAGGTTTGGGGGAGGGACAGATACGCAGTATTTT.

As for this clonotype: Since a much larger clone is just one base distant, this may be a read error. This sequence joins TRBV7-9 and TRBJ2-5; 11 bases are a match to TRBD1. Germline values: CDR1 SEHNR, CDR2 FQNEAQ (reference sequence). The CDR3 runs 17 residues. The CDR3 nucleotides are TGTACCAGCAGCAAGTCCGGGACAGGGGGAATGCGAGAGACCCAGTACTTC. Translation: CTSSKSGTGGMRETQYF.

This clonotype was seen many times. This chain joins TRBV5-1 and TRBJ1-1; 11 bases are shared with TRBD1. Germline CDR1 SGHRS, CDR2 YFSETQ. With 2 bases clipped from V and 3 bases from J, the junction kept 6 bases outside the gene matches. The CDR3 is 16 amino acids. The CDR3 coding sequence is TGCGCCAGCAGCTTTGGACAGGGGGCGATGGACACTGAAGCTTTCTTT. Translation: CASSFGQGAMDTEAFF.

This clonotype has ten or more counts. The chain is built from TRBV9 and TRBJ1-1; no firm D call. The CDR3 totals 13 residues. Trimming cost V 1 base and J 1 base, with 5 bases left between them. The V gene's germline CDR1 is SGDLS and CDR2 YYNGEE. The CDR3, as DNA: TGTGCCAGCAGCGTAAAATGGAACACTGAAGCTTTCTTT. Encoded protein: CASSVKWNTEAFF.

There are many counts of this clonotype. DNA for the CDR3: TGTGCCAGCAGAGCGGACGGGGCAACTAATGAAAAACTGTTTTTT. Its protein product is CASRADGATNEKLFF. The rearrangement uses TRBV12-3 or TRBV12-4 and TRBJ1-4; no reliable D call. This CDR3 spans 15 amino acids. With 6 bases removed from V and 0 bases from J, the gap between germline ends came to 11 bases.

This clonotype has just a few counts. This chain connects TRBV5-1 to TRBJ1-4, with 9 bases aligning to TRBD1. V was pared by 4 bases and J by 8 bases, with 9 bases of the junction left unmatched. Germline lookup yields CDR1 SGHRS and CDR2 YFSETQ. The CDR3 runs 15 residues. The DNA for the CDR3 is TGCGCCAGCAGCCCCGGGACAGGGAGGTTAGAAAAACTGTTTTTT. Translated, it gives CASSPGTGRLEKLFF.

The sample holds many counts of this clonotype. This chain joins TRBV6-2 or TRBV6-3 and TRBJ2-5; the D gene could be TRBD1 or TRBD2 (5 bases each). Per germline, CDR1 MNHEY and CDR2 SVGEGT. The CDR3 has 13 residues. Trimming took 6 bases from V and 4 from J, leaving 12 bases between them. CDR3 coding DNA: TGTGCCAGCAGGGCCGGGGACCGAGAGACCCAGTACTTC. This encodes CASRAGDRETQYF.

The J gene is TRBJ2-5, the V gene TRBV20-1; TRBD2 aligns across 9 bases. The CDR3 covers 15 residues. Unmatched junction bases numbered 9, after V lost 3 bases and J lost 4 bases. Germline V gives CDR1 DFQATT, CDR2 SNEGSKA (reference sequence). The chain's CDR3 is CSASRGRGGAETQYF. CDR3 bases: TGCAGTGCTAGCCGAGGTCGCGGGGGGGCAGAGACCCAGTACTTC.